This T cell receptor (beta chain) emerged from a study of multiple sclerosis patients with progressive multifocal leukoencephalopathy. Clones were read by immunoSEQ multiplex PCR, and TCRdb kept only the in-frame ones, dropping some. The data contain tens of thousands of clones, 75% to 90% of them seen just once; the ten biggest clones take up roughly an eighth. Overall study findings and caveats: PML-onset expanded TRB clones were detectable before and during natalizumab therapy.

The sample's time point: time of PML onset. PML in natalizumab-treated patients developed after between roughly 15 and 56 months of natalizumab therapy. This clone was seen a handful of times. Its specificity is not known. Germline CDR1 LNHDA, CDR2 SQIVND (reference sequence). V was pared by 5 bases and J by 4 bases, with 14 bases between. The CDR3 sequence is 15 residues long. This chain joins TRBV19 and TRBJ2-2; D is perhaps TRBD1 (5 bases). This receptor was identified in a woman aged 30 to 39 with progressive multifocal leukoencephalopathy. Specimen: PBMCs, collected from a patient treated with natalizumab. The CDR3 region is CASSDLQGVTGELFF. CDR3 in DNA: TGTGCCAGTAGTGACCTCCAGGGCGTCACCGGGGAGCTGTTTTTT.